This is a list of T cell receptor beta chains from one sample in a study of cytomegalovirus exposure and HLA in healthy donors. TCRdb keeps only in-frame clones here, not all; method: immunoSEQ multiplex PCR. The sample carries some 100,000 clones, roughly 77% recorded once. Sequencing was performed on PBMCs. These receptors were collected from a woman aged 50 to 60 in good health and CMV-seropositive. The CDR3 runs from the conserved cysteine through the conserved F or W. Fields, in order: clone size, D gene, J gene, V gene, CDR3 protein, CDR3 DNA. The D gene is left open where the match is weak. Not every row has a clone size; where given, it reads once, few, many or a size class.

>NA|TRBD1|TRBJ1-6|TRBV25-1
CASSGDSYNSPLHF
TGTGCCAGCAGTGGGGACAGCTATAATTCACCCCTCCACTTT
>NA|TRBD2|TRBJ2-3|TRBV6-1
CASGTILSTDTQYF
TGTGCCAGCGGGACTATCTTAAGCACAGATACGCAGTATTTT
>NA|NA|TRBJ1-6|TRBV30
CAWSVGVGNSPLHF
TGTGCCTGGAGTGTGGGAGTTGGTAATTCACCCCTCCACTTT
>NA|TRBD1|TRBJ1-6|TRBV30
CAWDRVYSPLHF
TGTGCCTGGGACAGGGTTTATTCACCCCTCCACTTT
>once|TRBD1|TRBJ1-2|TRBV4-1
CASSLQGNYGYTF
TGCGCCAGCAGCCTACAGGGGAACTATGGCTACACCTTC
>NA|TRBD1|TRBJ1-2|TRBV7-9
CASIPTDRGWNYGYTF
TGTGCCAGCATCCCGACGGACAGGGGATGGAACTATGGCTACACCTTC
>NA|NA|TRBJ1-1|TRBV6-5
CASRGRGGATEAFF
TGTGCCAGCAGAGGAAGGGGAGGGGCCACTGAAGCTTTCTTT
>NA|TRBD1|TRBJ1-4|TRBV27
CASSPAGTGGEKLFF
TGTGCCAGCAGTCCCGCCGGGACAGGAGGTGAAAAACTGTTTTTT
>NA|TRBD2|TRBJ2-3|TRBV25-1
CASSDLLAGAVTDTQYF
TGTGCCAGCAGTGACCTACTAGCGGGGGCTGTAACAGATACGCAGTATTTT
>NA|NA|TRBJ1-6|TRBV7-2
CASSLFNSPLHF
TGTGCCAGCAGCCTATTTAATTCACCCCTCCACTTT
>few|TRBD2|TRBJ2-4|TRBV4-1
CASSPGTSGGGVAKNIQYF
TGCGCCAGCAGTCCCGGGACTAGCGGGGGAGGGGTAGCCAAAAACATTCAGTACTTC
>NA|TRBD1|TRBJ2-2|TRBV5-6
CASSSPGQGSTGELFF
TGTGCCAGCAGCTCCCCGGGACAGGGAAGCACCGGGGAGCTGTTTTTT
>few|NA|TRBJ1-6|TRBV7-9
CSSSLDGGSYNSPLHF
TGTTCCAGCAGCTTAGATGGAGGGTCCTATAATTCACCCCTCCACTTT
>NA|NA|TRBJ1-1|TRBV5-1
CASSWGPYGASNTEAFF
TGCGCCAGCAGCTGGGGGCCTTACGGGGCGTCGAACACTGAAGCTTTCTTT
>NA|NA|TRBJ1-1|TRBV9
CATSPGVGTEAFF
TGTGCCACCTCCCCAGGGGTGGGCACTGAAGCTTTCTTT
>NA|NA|TRBJ2-7|TRBV13
CASSLEHRTYEQYF
TGTGCCAGCAGCTTAGAGCACCGCACCTACGAGCAGTACTTC
>NA|TRBD2|TRBJ2-7|TRBV7-2
CASSSGLAYEQYF
TGTGCCAGCAGCTCGGGACTAGCCTACGAGCAGTACTTC
>NA|NA|TRBJ2-1|TRBV6-5
CASSSLGNEQFF
TGTGCCAGCAGTAGCCTTGGTAATGAGCAGTTCTTC
>NA|NA|TRBJ1-1|TRBV11-2
CASSWGGRDTEAFF
TGTGCCAGCAGCTGGGGGGGCAGGGACACTGAAGCTTTCTTT
>NA|TRBD2|TRBJ2-3|TRBV9
CASSLGLGPYFTDTQYF
TGTGCCAGCAGCCTAGGACTAGGCCCCTACTTCACAGATACGCAGTATTTT
>NA|NA|TRBJ2-7|TRBV4-2
CASSQGGQYEQYF
TGTGCCAGCAGCCAAGGGGGGCAGTACGAGCAGTACTTC
>NA|NA|TRBJ1-2|TRBV30
CACYGLSYTF
TGTGCCTGTTACGGACTTAGCTACACCTTC
>NA|NA|TRBJ2-7|TRBV6-5
CASSRGTSYEQYF
TGTGCCAGCTCCCGGGGGACCTCCTACGAGCAGTACTTC
>NA|TRBD1|TRBJ1-2|TRBV5-1
CASSTDRASYGYTF
TGCGCCAGCAGCACGGACAGGGCCTCCTATGGCTACACCTTC
>NA|NA|TRBJ1-3|TRBV30
CAWSATGKSGNTIYF
TGTGCCTGGAGTGCAACAGGGAAATCTGGAAACACCATATATTTT
>once|TRBD1|TRBJ1-1|TRBV7-9
CSSSLDRGRTVSMTEAFF
TGTTCCAGCAGTCTGGACAGGGGGCGCACTGTGTCCATGACTGAAGCTTTCTTT
>NA|TRBD1|TRBJ1-1|TRBV5-6
CASSLEGQGLNTEAFF
TGTGCCAGCAGCTTGGAGGGACAGGGGTTGAACACTGAAGCTTTCTTT
>NA|TRBD1|TRBJ1-2|TRBV7-8
CASSSLTGNGYTF
TGTGCCAGCAGCTCCCTGACAGGGAATGGCTACACCTTC
>NA|NA|TRBJ1-5|TRBV2
CASSPVGVQPQHF
TGTGCCAGCAGCCCAGTCGGGGTTCAGCCCCAGCATTTT
>NA|TRBD2|TRBJ2-1|TRBV7-9
CSSSLARAGEIYNEQFF
TGTTCCAGCAGCTTAGCGCGAGCGGGGGAGATCTACAATGAGCAGTTCTTC
>NA|TRBD2|TRBJ2-7|TRBV9
CASSVVGGSGGEQYF
TGTGCCAGCAGCGTAGTGGGCGGGAGTGGGGGCGAGCAGTACTTC
>NA|TRBD1|TRBJ1-4|TRBV9
CASSVGTGTNEKLFF
TGTGCCAGCAGCGTAGGGACAGGGACTAATGAAAAACTGTTTTTT
>NA|NA|TRBJ2-7|TRBV19
CASSIAGTAIYEQYF
TGTGCCAGTAGTATCGCGGGGACAGCTATCTACGAGCAGTACTTC
>NA|NA|TRBJ1-6|TRBV6-1
CASSDFNRERSPLHF
TGTGCCAGCAGCGACTTTAACAGGGAGCGTTCACCCCTCCACTTT
>NA|TRBD2|TRBJ2-2|TRBV4-2
CASSGTSGRMIRELFF
TGTGCCAGCAGCGGGACTAGCGGGAGGATGATTCGGGAGCTGTTTTTT
>once|TRBD1|TRBJ1-5|TRBV9
CASSVTGASRQPQHF
TGTGCCAGCAGCGTTACAGGGGCCTCGCGGCAGCCCCAGCATTTT
>few|TRBD1|TRBJ1-5|TRBV9
CASSVEGQGAQPQHF
TGTGCCAGCAGCGTAGAAGGGCAGGGGGCGCAGCCCCAGCATTTT
>NA|NA|TRBJ1-6|TRBV30
CAWSRGGLASPLHF
TGTGCCTGGAGTCGGGGGGGCCTTGCTTCACCCCTCCACTTT
>NA|NA|TRBJ2-3|TRBV10-3
CAINDLSGTRPGRHTQYF
TGTGCCATCAATGACCTTAGTGGGACTCGACCGGGGCGCCATACGCAGTATTTT
>NA|NA|TRBJ2-1|TRBV9
CASSVAPWADNEQFF
TGTGCCAGCAGCGTAGCACCATGGGCCGACAATGAGCAGTTCTTC
>NA|NA|TRBJ1-2|TRBV5-4
CASSLAGGDGYTF
TGTGCCAGCAGCTTGGCGGGGGGCGATGGCTACACCTTC
>few|NA|TRBJ1-5|TRBV27
CASRAVGQPQHF
TGTGCCAGCAGGGCCGTTGGTCAGCCCCAGCATTTT
>NA|TRBD1|TRBJ1-1|TRBV4-2
CASSRDSTGGETEAFF
TGTGCCAGCAGCCGAGATTCGACAGGGGGAGAGACTGAAGCTTTCTTT
>few|NA|TRBJ1-1|TRBV7-9
CSSSFTVSAAFF
TGTTCCAGCAGCTTCACCGTCTCCGCGGCTTTCTTT
>NA|TRBD1|TRBJ1-1|TRBV10-3
CAISGTGGNTEAFF
TGTGCCATCAGTGGGACAGGGGGTAACACTGAAGCTTTCTTT
>NA|TRBD1|TRBJ1-1|TRBV11-2
CASSKTGQGPTEAFF
TGTGCCAGCAGCAAAACGGGACAGGGTCCCACTGAAGCTTTCTTT
>NA|TRBD1|TRBJ1-6|TRBV19
CASSMGQGIGSPLHF
TGTGCCAGTAGTATGGGACAGGGGATTGGTTCACCCCTCCACTTT
>NA|TRBD2|TRBJ2-1|TRBV11-2
CASSFLWAGTSDIYNEQFF
TGTGCCAGCAGTTTTTTATGGGCCGGGACTAGCGATATCTACAATGAGCAGTTCTTC
>once|TRBD2|TRBJ2-7|TRBV19
CATGTNFYEQYF
TGTGCCACCGGGACTAACTTCTACGAGCAGTACTTC
>NA|NA|TRBJ1-2|TRBV18
CASSHDTGGDYTF
TGTGCCAGCTCACACGACACGGGGGGCGACTACACCTTC
>NA|TRBD1|TRBJ2-5|TRBV5-1
CASSLYRGGETQYF
TGCGCCAGCAGCTTATACAGGGGTGGAGAGACCCAGTACTTC
>NA|NA|TRBJ1-2|TRBV27
CASSWALGYGYTF
TGTGCCAGCAGTTGGGCCCTCGGTTATGGCTACACCTTC
>NA|TRBD2|TRBJ2-5|TRBV2
CASMGGGASGTQYF
TGTGCCAGCATGGGCGGGGGGGCTTCAGGGACCCAGTACTTC
>NA|NA|TRBJ2-1|TRBV30
CAWRGGGRNEQFF
TGTGCCTGGAGAGGGGGGGGTAGGAATGAGCAGTTCTTC
>few|TRBD1|TRBJ1-6|TRBV7-9
CASRGQGALGSPLHF
TGTGCCAGCAGAGGACAGGGGGCTTTGGGATCACCCCTCCACTTT
>NA|NA|TRBJ2-7|TRBV27
CASSLGLNYEQYF
TGTGCCAGCAGTTTAGGCTTAAACTACGAGCAGTACTTC
>few|NA|TRBJ2-5|TRBV6-1
CASSERAGYRIEETQYF
TGTGCCAGCAGTGAAAGGGCGGGGTACAGGATAGAAGAGACCCAGTACTTC